One and the same sample provided the 11 T cell receptor beta chains below, sequenced in a study of regulatory T cells in long-lasting Graves disease. Time point of the sample: persistent/refractory GD, antithyroid drugs over 5 years with positive TRAb. PBMC RNA was the source of the TCR library. According to the study, TCR beta libraries were built with iRepertoire HTBI primers and CDR3-region Arm-PCR. TCRdb fed the multiplex PCR reads into MiXCR, producing one record per CDR3 protein. The sample comprises hundreds of thousands of distinct CDR3 sequences, around 30% of which are singletons, and under 50% rests with the top ten. The sample was peripheral blood mononuclear cells (PBMCs), taken when the disease was refractory, from a patient treated with antithyroid drugs. These receptors all come from a female donor with Graves disease.

This chain connects TRBV20-1 to TRBJ1-2; 11 bases agree with TRBD1. The germline gives CDR1 DFQATT, CDR2 SNEGSKA (reference sequence). Trimming cost V 3 bases and J 5 bases; bases outside gene matches: 2. There are 13 residues in the CDR3. The CDR3 region is CSARDRGLYGYTF. CDR3 in DNA: TGCAGTGCTAGGGACAGGGGGCTTTATGGCTACACCTTC.

This sequence joins TRBV6-1 and TRBJ1-2; TRBD1 matches 7 bases. Trimming took 7 bases from V and 6 from J; bases not matched to a gene: 11. The V gene's germline CDR1 is MNHNS and CDR2 SASEGT. This CDR3 comprises 14 residues. DNA of the CDR3: TGTGCCAGCACCCACTCCCGACAGGGCCATGGCTACACCTTC. This codes for CASTHSRQGHGYTF.

The rearrangement joins TRBV6-1 to TRBJ2-3; D unclear. Germline assignment: CDR1 MNHNS and CDR2 SASEGT. Trimming removed 5 bases at V and 0 bases at J, with 12 bases between. The CDR3 has 15 residues. The CDR3 coding sequence is TGTGCCAGCAGTAGAGGATTAATTAGCACAGATACGCAGTATTTT. Translating gives CASSRGLISTDTQYF.

This clonotype was counted a few times. The chain uses TRBV6-1 and TRBJ1-5, with D perhaps matching TRBD1 (6 bases). Between the trimmed V and J ends, which lost 0 bases and 5 bases, there was a span of 11 bases. The CDR3 has 15 residues. Germline V gives CDR1 MNHNS, CDR2 SASEGT. The DNA of the CDR3 is TGTGCCAGCAGTGAAGCGGGGGGACACTATCAGCCCCAGCATTTT. Translation gives CASSEAGGHYQPQHF.

In its sample, this clonotype was seen a few times. J is TRBJ1-1 and V is TRBV6-2 or TRBV6-3; perhaps TRBD1 as D (6 bases). V was cut by 7 bases and J by 5 bases, with 20 bases left in between. Germline CDR1 MNHEY, CDR2 SVGEGT. The CDR3 is 15 residues long. DNA of the CDR3: TGTGCCAGCATTCTAGGGGGGGGTTGGAGTACTGAAGCTTTCTTT. Translation: CASILGGGWSTEAFF.

This clonotype came up a few times. The rearrangement uses TRBV20-1 and TRBJ2-7, with D possibly being TRBD1 (5 bases). The V end lost 6 bases, the J end lost 0 bases, and 12 bases lay between the germline ends. The germline CDR1 and CDR2 sequences are DFQATT and SNEGSKA (reference sequence). This CDR3 spans 13 amino acids. CDR3 residues: CSAGHLSSYEQYF. CDR3 nucleotides: TGCAGTGCCGGACACCTGAGCTCCTACGAGCAGTACTTC.

This clonotype was seen repeatedly, ten times or more. This chain links TRBV6-5 with TRBJ2-7, with D possibly being TRBD1 (6 bases). V was clipped by 2 bases and J by 2 bases, with 13 bases between them. This CDR3 contains 15 residues. Germline V gene data show CDR1 as MNHEY and CDR2 as SVGAGI. The CDR3: CASSYGLAGAYEQYF. The CDR3 nucleotides read TGTGCCAGCAGTTACGGGTTGGCAGGGGCCTACGAGCAGTACTTC.

V usage is TRBV29-1 and J usage is TRBJ1-2; 7 bases align to TRBD1. From germline, CDR1 is SQVTM and CDR2 ANQGSEA. Unmatched junction bases numbered 11, after V lost 8 bases and J lost 14 bases. The CDR3 contains 10 residues. DNA for the CDR3: TGCAGCACCGAGACAGGGTCTTTAACCTTC. Residues: CSTETGSLTF.

This clonotype was recorded a few times. The chain uses TRBV12-3 or TRBV12-4 and TRBJ1-1, with a weak D call TRBD1 (6 bases). The CDR3 is made up of 19 amino acids. Trimming stripped 5 bases from V and 0 bases from J, with 25 bases between. The CDR3 DNA reads TGTGCCAGCAGTCCACCCGGGACTGGTTTTGGGGGCATGAACACTGAAGCTTTCTTT. Its protein is CASSPPGTGFGGMNTEAFF.

V usage is TRBV3-1 and J usage is TRBJ2-4, with 16 nucleotides matching TRBD2. CDR1 and CDR2 (germline): LGHDT, YNNKEL (reference sequence). The CDR3 has 19 amino acids. Germline trimming cut 1 base from V and 0 bases from J; bases unmatched to any gene: 3. CDR3 sequence reads: CASSQAGTSGRGAKNIQYF. The CDR3 DNA is TGTGCCAGCAGCCAAGCCGGGACTAGCGGGAGGGGAGCCAAAAACATTCAGTACTTC. Using reference TRBV3-1 and TRBJ2-4 for the parts outside the CDR3, the full variable domain is DTAVSQTPKYLVTQMGNDKSIKCEQNLGHDTMYWYKQDSKKFLKIMFSYNNKELIINETVPNRFSPKSPDKAHLNLHINSLELGDSAVYFCASSQAGTSGRGAKNIQYFGAGTRLSVL.

The chain has TRBV19 and TRBJ2-5, with 7 bases fitting TRBD1. Unmatched junction bases numbered 9, after V lost 3 bases and J lost 5 bases. The CDR3 length is 15 residues. CDR1 is LNHDA, CDR2 SQIVND, per germline (reference sequence). CDR3 nucleotide sequence: TGTGCCAGTAGTATCTCCGGGACAGATATTGAGACCCAGTACTTC. Its protein is CASSISGTDIETQYF.